This entry concerns a single T cell receptor (beta chain). Its antigen is unidentified. The source of the sample is a study of post-analysis software for immune sequencing data. Findings and caveats of the study: When compared against controls, multiple sclerosis patients showed significantly lower normalized Chao1 diversity. The F measure placed samples prepared in the same batch into strongly shared clusters. Controls had lower frequencies than patients of about 5 TRBV segments, which included TRBV5-6, TRBV5-1 and TRBV20-1.

The TCR beta cDNA libraries carried unique molecular identifiers. MiXCR was run by TCRdb on the PCR reads, yielding one entry per CDR3 protein. This table has around 500,000 distinct CDR3 sequences, approximately 31% appearing once. This CDR3 has 17 residues. The sample consisted of blood. The clonotype originates from a girl younger than 18 with multiple sclerosis. The chain combines TRBV12-3 or TRBV12-4 with TRBJ2-5; D is perhaps TRBD1 or TRBD2 (5 bases each). With the DNA end fitting TRBJ2-1 better, the J assignment may be wrong. The CDR3 region is CASTTGTRRLSQETQFF. In nucleotides, the CDR3 is TGTGCCAGCACAACTGGGACGCGGCGTTTGTCCCAAGAGACCCAGTTCTTC.